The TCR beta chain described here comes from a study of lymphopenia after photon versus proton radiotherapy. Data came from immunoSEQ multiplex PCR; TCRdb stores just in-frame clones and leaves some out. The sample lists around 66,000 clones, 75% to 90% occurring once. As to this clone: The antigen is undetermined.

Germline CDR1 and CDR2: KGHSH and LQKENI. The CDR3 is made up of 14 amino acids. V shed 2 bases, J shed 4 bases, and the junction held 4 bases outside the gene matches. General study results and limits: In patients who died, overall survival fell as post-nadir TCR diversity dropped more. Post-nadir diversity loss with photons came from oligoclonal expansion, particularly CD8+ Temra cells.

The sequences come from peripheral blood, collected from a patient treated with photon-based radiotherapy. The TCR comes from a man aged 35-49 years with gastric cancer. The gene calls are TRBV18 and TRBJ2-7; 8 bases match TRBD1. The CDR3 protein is CASSPGTGMYEQYF. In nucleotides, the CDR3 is TGTGCCAGCTCACCAGGGACAGGAATGTACGAGCAGTACTTC.